One and the same sample provided the 29 T cell receptor beta chains below, sequenced in a study of cytomegalovirus exposure and HLA in healthy donors. Researchers ran the PCR with 60 Vbeta and 13 Jbeta primers. Assay: immunoSEQ multiplex PCR; the TCRdb copy retains only in-frame clones and omits some. In total, the table holds approximately 120,000 clones. Sequencing was carried out using PBMCs. The receptors come from a man aged 30 to 45 in good health and CMV-seronegative.

V is TRBV25-1 and J is TRBJ2-1; perhaps TRBD2 as D (5 bases). The germline V and J ends were trimmed by 0 bases and 9 bases, with 9 bases remaining between them. The CDR3 length is 13 residues. Looked up from germline, CDR1 is MGHDK and CDR2 is SYGVNS. CDR3 sequence reads: CASSEYWSGEQFF. The CDR3 DNA reads as TGTGCCAGCAGTGAATACTGGAGCGGTGAGCAGTTCTTC.

The chain's CDR3 is CASSGGVQAFF. CDR3 DNA: TGTGCCAGCAGCGGCGGGGTTCAAGCTTTCTTT. V gene TRBV5-6 combines with J gene TRBJ1-1; D is unresolved. V lost 4 bases and J lost 9, with 10 bases in between. CDR1 is SGHDT, CDR2 YYEEEE, per germline. This CDR3 has 11 amino acids.

The rearrangement links TRBV28 to TRBJ2-3; 9 bases align to TRBD2. The CDR3 extends over 15 amino acids. The germline V gene has CDR1 MDHEN and CDR2 SYDVKM. Trimming at V came to 5 bases and at J to 3 bases, leaving 6 bases not matched to a gene. This chain's CDR3 is CASSRPGLATDTQYF. The DNA of the CDR3 is TGTGCCAGCAGTCGTCCGGGACTAGCTACAGATACGCAGTATTTT. Combining the CDR3 with reference TRBV28 and TRBJ2-3 gives the whole variable domain DVKVTQSSRYLVKRTGEKVFLECVQDMDHENMFWYRQDPGLGLRLIYFSYDVKMKEKGDIPEGYSVSREKKERFSLILESASTNQTSMYLCASSRPGLATDTQYFGPGTRLTVL.

The rearrangement uses TRBV30 and TRBJ2-7; 14 bases map to TRBD2. V shed 0 bases, J shed 4 bases, and the junction held 11 bases outside the gene matches. This CDR3 is 18 amino acids long. CDR1 and CDR2 (germline): GTSNPN, SVGIG (reference sequence). CDR3 nucleotides: TGTGCCTGGAGTGTACCCGGGACTAGCGGGAGTAGGGTTTACGAGCAGTACTTC. This encodes CAWSVPGTSGSRVYEQYF. The whole variable domain, remainder taken from reference TRBV30 and TRBJ2-7, is SQTIHQWPATLVQPVGSPLSLECTVEGTSNPNLYWYRQAAGRGLQLLFYSVGIGQISSEVPQNLSASRPQDRQFILSSKKLLLSDSGFYLCAWSVPGTSGSRVYEQYFGPGTRLTVT.

This chain uses TRBV30 with TRBJ1-2; unclear D gene. CDR1 and CDR2 (germline): GTSNPN, SVGIG (reference sequence). The V end was cut by 3 bases, the J end by 2 bases, with 10 bases between. CDR3 length: 13 residues. The CDR3: CAWSSEANYGYTF. The DNA for the CDR3 is TGTGCCTGGAGCTCTGAAGCCAACTATGGCTACACCTTC. Using reference TRBV30 and TRBJ1-2 for the parts outside the CDR3, the full variable domain is SQTIHQWPATLVQPVGSPLSLECTVEGTSNPNLYWYRQAAGRGLQLLFYSVGIGQISSEVPQNLSASRPQDRQFILSSKKLLLSDSGFYLCAWSSEANYGYTFGSGTRLTVV.

This chain connects TRBV4-1 to TRBJ2-1; 8 nucleotides align to TRBD2. The CDR3 extends over 16 amino acids. Per the germline V gene, CDR1 is MGHRA and CDR2 is YSYEKL. V dropped 1 base and J dropped 4; count of bases not matched to a gene: 6. This CDR3 is CASSQVVGRAYNEQFF. Written as DNA, the CDR3 is TGCGCCAGCAGCCAAGTTGTCGGGAGGGCTTACAATGAGCAGTTCTTC.

The chain combines TRBV7-3 with TRBJ2-2; TRBD1 matches at 11 bases. Germline CDR1 SGHTA, CDR2 FQGTGA. Trimming took 1 base from V and 7 from J; bases not matched to a gene: 8. CDR3 size: 17 residues. The CDR3, as DNA: TGTGCCAGCAGCTTAAGCCCCTGGACAGGGGGCGTCGGGGAGCTGTTTTTT. The encoded protein is CASSLSPWTGGVGELFF.

The V and J genes are TRBV9 and TRBJ1-1; D unclear. CDR1 and CDR2 from the germline V gene are SGDLS and YYNGEE. Trimming removed 0 bases from V and 4 bases from J, with 10 bases in between. The CDR3 has 14 residues. Here the CDR3 reads CASSVGVGVTEAFF. The CDR3 DNA sequence: TGTGCCAGCAGCGTAGGGGTGGGCGTCACTGAAGCTTTCTTT.

The V gene is TRBV28, the J gene TRBJ2-2, with 7 bases identical to TRBD1. J gave up 2 bases and V 2 bases, and 14 bases lay outside the gene matches. The germline V gene encodes CDR1 MDHEN and CDR2 SYDVKM. The CDR3 sequence is 19 residues long. DNA for the CDR3: TGTGCCAGCAGTTTAATTTCAGACAGGGAGTTTGGAAACACCGGGGAGCTGTTTTTT. Translation gives CASSLISDREFGNTGELFF.

Notes on this clone: Distinct nucleotide sequences in the sample also encode this CDR3. V and J are TRBV10-3 and TRBJ1-1; 7 bases are shared with TRBD1. Germline V CDR1 and CDR2: ENHRY, SYGVKD. The CDR3 loop spans 14 amino acids. With 4 bases clipped from V and 2 bases from J, the junction kept 4 bases outside the gene matches. CDR3 in amino acids: CAISGQGVNTEAFF. Written as DNA, the CDR3 is TGTGCCATCAGTGGCCAGGGGGTTAACACTGAAGCTTTCTTT.

CDR3 DNA: TGTGCCAGCTCCAATGCAGTTACAAACACCATATATTTT. Encoded protein: CASSNAVTNTIYF. The genes are TRBV9 and TRBJ1-3; D is uncertain. Trimming took off 7 bases at V and 6 bases at J, with 14 bases between the two ends. The germline CDR1 and CDR2 sequences are SGDLS and YYNGEE. This CDR3 has 13 amino acids.

The chain links TRBV6-6 to TRBJ2-3; D perhaps matches TRBD2 (8 bases). The V and J ends lost 5 bases and 1 base respectively, with 16 bases between them. Germline CDR1 and CDR2: MNHNY and SVGAGI (reference sequence). The CDR3 is 16 amino acids. The chain's CDR3 is CASSRLSGTGTDTQYF. The CDR3 DNA reads TGTGCCAGCAGTAGACTTAGCGGGACAGGCACAGATACGCAGTATTTT.

V usage is TRBV12-5 and J usage is TRBJ2-7, with 7 bases fitting TRBD1. With V trimmed by 7 bases and J by 3 bases, 6 bases remained unmatched. Germline V CDR1 and CDR2: LGHNT, FRNRAP. The CDR3 is made up of 13 amino acids. The CDR3: CASAITGVYEQYF. In nucleotides, the CDR3 is TGTGCTAGTGCGATCACAGGGGTCTACGAGCAGTACTTC.

The chain is built from TRBV11-2 and TRBJ2-3; 8 nucleotides align to TRBD1. The V and J ends lost 1 base and 5 bases, in that order; junction bases with no gene match: 11. Germline CDR1 reads SGHAT; CDR2 reads FQNNGV. The CDR3 extends over 17 amino acids. The CDR3 spells CASSLAFRWTGLDTQYF. The CDR3 bases are TGTGCCAGCAGCTTAGCCTTTCGTTGGACAGGGTTAGATACGCAGTATTTT.

The chain has TRBV4-2 and TRBJ2-1; 9 bases are a match to TRBD1. Trimming at V came to 2 bases and at J to 7 bases, leaving 3 bases not matched to a gene. Germline V CDR1 and CDR2: LGHNA, YNFKEQ. The CDR3 totals 14 residues. The CDR3 nucleotides read TGTGCCAGCAGCCAACGGGACAGGGAAAATGAGCAGTTCTTC. The encoded protein is CASSQRDRENEQFF.

The J gene is TRBJ1-1, the V gene TRBV19; no reliable D call. The CDR3 consists of 16 residues. Between the trimmed V and J ends, which lost 3 bases and 5 bases, there was a span of 19 bases. Germline lookup yields CDR1 LNHDA and CDR2 SQIVND (reference sequence). The CDR3 reads CASSIFLGASGTEAFF. For the CDR3, the DNA is TGTGCCAGTAGTATCTTTCTGGGAGCCTCGGGGACTGAAGCTTTCTTT.

This chain links TRBV10-3 with TRBJ2-1; 11 bases match TRBD2. This CDR3 is 15 amino acids long. Per the germline V gene, CDR1 is ENHRY and CDR2 is SYGVKD. J gave up 8 bases and V 6 bases, and 9 bases lay outside the gene matches. The chain's CDR3 is CAISSSGRSNDEQFF. The CDR3 DNA follows: TGTGCCATCAGCTCTAGCGGGAGGTCCAATGATGAGCAGTTCTTC.

The chain has TRBV11-2 and TRBJ2-7; no reliable D call. Germline CDR1 is SGHAT and CDR2 is FQNNGV. The CDR3 sequence is 16 residues long. Trimming stripped 6 bases from V and 2 bases from J, with 20 bases between. The CDR3 is CASRRPGLRSPYEQYF. CDR3 coding DNA: TGTGCCAGCAGGCGGCCGGGTTTGCGGTCGCCCTACGAGCAGTACTTC.

The V and J genes are TRBV19 and TRBJ2-2, with 8 bases matching TRBD1. The CDR3 consists of 19 residues. J lost 0 bases, V lost 4 bases, and 13 bases had no gene match. The V gene's germline CDR1 is LNHDA and CDR2 SQIVND (reference sequence). This chain's CDR3 is CASSKNAGTGRSNTGELFF. The CDR3 DNA reads as TGTGCCAGTAGTAAAAATGCCGGGACAGGTCGATCGAACACCGGGGAGCTGTTTTTT.

This chain connects TRBV11-1 to TRBJ2-2; 13 positions match TRBD2. Per the germline V gene, CDR1 is SGHAT and CDR2 is FQDESV (reference sequence). The CDR3 extends over 18 amino acids. Unmatched junction bases numbered 12, after V lost 7 bases and J lost 4 bases. CDR3 amino acids: CASTSRGLAGVRTGELFF. The CDR3 nucleotides are TGTGCCAGCACCTCCCGCGGACTAGCGGGAGTTCGCACCGGGGAGCTGTTTTTT.

V and J are TRBV7-3 and TRBJ2-1, with D perhaps TRBD2 (6 bases). Germline V gives CDR1 SGHTA, CDR2 FQGTGA. Deletions cut 1 base from V and 7 bases from J, with 17 bases between. The CDR3 runs 16 residues. The CDR3 region is CASSLKGRLDVNEQFF. Written as DNA, the CDR3 is TGTGCCAGCAGCTTAAAGGGCCGACTAGATGTAAATGAGCAGTTCTTC.

The chain joins TRBV27 to TRBJ1-6; 11 bases align to TRBD1. The length of the CDR3 is 15 residues. Germline V lookup: CDR1 MNHEY, CDR2 SMNVEV (reference sequence). Trimming cost V 4 bases and J 6 bases; bases outside gene matches: 2. The CDR3 loop reads CASSWGTGGNSPLHF. Here the CDR3 DNA reads TGTGCCAGCAGTTGGGGGACAGGGGGTAATTCACCCCTCCACTTT.

The chain joins TRBV28 to TRBJ1-1, with 9 bases lining up with TRBD1. CDR1 is MDHEN and CDR2 is SYDVKM in the germline V gene. After removal of 5 bases from V and 4 bases from J, the junction contained 5 bases not matched to a gene. The CDR3 runs to 14 residues. The CDR3 region is CASSRPDRGTEAFF. DNA of the CDR3: TGTGCCAGCAGTCGACCGGACAGGGGCACTGAAGCTTTCTTT.

As DNA, the CDR3 is TGTGCCAGTAGTCCAGACAAGAGCCCCCATGAGCAGTTCTTC. Translated, it gives CASSPDKSPHEQFF. The rearrangement uses TRBV19 and TRBJ2-1; no clear D gene. Trimming cost V 5 bases and J 8 bases, with 16 bases left between them. From germline, CDR1 is LNHDA and CDR2 SQIVND (reference sequence). The CDR3 is 14 residues long.

The gene calls are TRBV11-2 and TRBJ1-2, with D uncertain. Germline V lookup: CDR1 SGHAT, CDR2 FQNNGV. V was cut by 0 bases and J by 4 bases, with 15 bases left in between. The CDR3 covers 16 residues. The CDR3 loop reads CASSLDVMQRSYGYTF. The CDR3, as DNA: TGTGCCAGCAGCTTAGACGTAATGCAGAGGAGCTATGGCTACACCTTC.

The CDR3: CASSQDREDDTQYF. The CDR3 DNA sequence: TGCGCCAGCAGCCAGGACAGGGAAGACGATACGCAGTATTTT. J is TRBJ2-3 and V is TRBV5-1, with 8 bases identical to TRBD1. Germline CDR1 reads SGHRS; CDR2 reads YFSETQ. J gave up 6 bases and V 4 bases, and 7 bases lay outside the gene matches. The CDR3 loop spans 14 amino acids. The whole variable domain, filled in from reference TRBV5-1 and TRBJ2-3, reads KAGVTQTPRYLIKTRGQQVTLSCSPISGHRSVSWYQQTPGQGLQFLFEYFSETQRNKGNFPGRFSGRQFSNSRSEMNVSTLELGDSALYLCASSQDREDDTQYFGPGTRLTVL.

J is TRBJ2-7 and V is TRBV5-1; D possibly corresponds to TRBD1 (5 bases). V gave up 4 bases and J gave up 2 bases, with 13 bases separating them. There are 14 residues in the CDR3. CDR1 SGHRS and CDR2 YFSETQ come from the germline V gene. Here the CDR3 reads CASSPRDRAYEQYF. CDR3 sequence (DNA): TGCGCCAGCAGCCCCCGAGACAGAGCCTACGAGCAGTACTTC.

CDR3 sequence reads: CASSSQGGNTGELFF. CDR3 nucleotide sequence: TGCGCCAGCAGCTCACAGGGGGGGAACACCGGGGAGCTGTTTTTT. This chain uses TRBV5-1 with TRBJ2-2; 8 bases fit TRBD1. Trimming removed 3 bases from V and 1 base from J; junction bases left unmatched: 2. CDR3 size: 15 residues. CDR1 SGHRS and CDR2 YFSETQ come from the germline V gene.

The chain carries TRBV6-1 and TRBJ2-5; D unclear. Per germline, CDR1 MNHNS and CDR2 SASEGT. V shed 0 bases and J shed 4 bases, with 3 bases lying between them. The CDR3 consists of 12 residues. CDR3 amino acids: CASSEARETQYF. The CDR3 region has the DNA TGTGCCAGCAGTGAAGCCAGAGAGACCCAGTACTTC.